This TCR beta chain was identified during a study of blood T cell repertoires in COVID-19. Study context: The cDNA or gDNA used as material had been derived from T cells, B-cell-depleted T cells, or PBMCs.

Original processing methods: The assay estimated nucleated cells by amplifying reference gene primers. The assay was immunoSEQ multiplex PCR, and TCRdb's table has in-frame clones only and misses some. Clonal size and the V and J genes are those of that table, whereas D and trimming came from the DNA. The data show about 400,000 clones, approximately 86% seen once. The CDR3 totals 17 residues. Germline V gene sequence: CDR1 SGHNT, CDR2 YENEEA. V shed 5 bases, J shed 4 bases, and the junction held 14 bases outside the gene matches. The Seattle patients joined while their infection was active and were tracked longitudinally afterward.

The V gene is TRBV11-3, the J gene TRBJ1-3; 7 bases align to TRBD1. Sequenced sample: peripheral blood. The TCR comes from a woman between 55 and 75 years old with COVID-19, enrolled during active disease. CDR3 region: CASSQTGQMNSGNTIYF. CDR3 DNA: TGTGCCAGCAGCCAGACGGGACAGATGAATTCAGGAAACACCATATATTTT.